Listed below are T cell receptor beta chains from one sample, sequenced in a study of blood T cells in healthy people across ages. TCRdb independently ran MiXCR on the 5' RACE reads; one entry per CDR3 protein. The table has about 1.8 million distinct CDR3 sequences, 40% to 55% seen once. The sequenced sample consisted of blood. The origin of the receptors is a woman aged 40 to 50 in good health. The CDR3 runs from the conserved cysteine through the conserved F or W. D genes are given only for firm matches. Rows may omit the clone size; those that give it use once, few, many or a size class.

clone_size	j_call	v_call	d_call	cdr3_nt	cdr3_aa
NA	TRBJ1-2	TRBV7-2	NA	TGTGCCAGCAGCTTAGGGGCGAGGGCTTGGGAGAACTATGGCTACACCTTC	CASSLGARAWENYGYTF
NA	TRBJ2-3	TRBV18	NA	TGTGCCAGCTCACCAAGCACGATTTCCACAGATACGCAGTATTTT	CASSPSTISTDTQYF
NA	TRBJ1-2	TRBV20-1	NA	TGCAGTGCTAGAGAGAGGCACGGAAAGTATGGCTACACCTTC	CSARERHGKYGYTF
NA	TRBJ2-3	TRBV7-3	TRBD2	TGTGCCAGCAGTTCCGGGACTAGCGGGGCAACAGATACGCAGTATTTT	CASSSGTSGATDTQYF
NA	TRBJ2-1	TRBV15	NA	TGTGCCACCAGCATCGGCCTCCCTGGGGAGCAGTTCTTC	CATSIGLPGEQFF
NA	TRBJ1-2	TRBV12-3/TRBV12-4	NA	TGTGCCAGCAGTTTACAGGGTAACCATGGCTACACCTTC	CASSLQGNHGYTF
NA	TRBJ1-4	TRBV6-5	NA	TGTGCCAGCAGTGATGTGGGGAATGAAAAACTGTTTTTT	CASSDVGNEKLFF
NA	TRBJ2-5	TRBV20-1	NA	TGCAGTGCTAGAGATTTGGGTTGGTACTCAGAGACCCAGTACTTC	CSARDLGWYSETQYF
few	TRBJ2-7	TRBV7-2	TRBD2	TGTGCCAGCAGCTTATACCCGGATAGCGGGGGAACCTACGAGCAGTACTTC	CASSLYPDSGGTYEQYF
NA	TRBJ2-1	TRBV7-9	NA	TGTGCCAGCAGCTTAGACCGCCTAGCCATTCGTGATGAGCAGTTCTTC	CASSLDRLAIRDEQFF
NA	TRBJ2-3	TRBV4-1	NA	TGCGCCAGCAGCCAAGACGGGCGGACCTCAGATACGCAGTATTTT	CASSQDGRTSDTQYF
few	TRBJ2-7	TRBV4-3	NA	TGCGCCAGCAGCCAAGATTGGGCAAGTTATTACGAGCAGTACTTC	CASSQDWASYYEQYF
few	TRBJ2-3	TRBV6-2/TRBV6-3	TRBD1	TGTGCCAGCAGTTACGGCCCGGGACAGGGGAGGACAGATACGCAGTATTTT	CASSYGPGQGRTDTQYF
NA	TRBJ2-7	TRBV5-1	NA	TGCGCCAGCAGCTTGGGAGGGCTAAAATACGAGCAGTACTTC	CASSLGGLKYEQYF
NA	TRBJ2-3	TRBV2	TRBD2	TGTGCCAGCAGGCGGGGGTCTGTGGATACGCAGTATTTT	CASRRGSVDTQYF
few	TRBJ2-3	TRBV5-1	NA	TGCGCCAGCAGCTTGGGAGGGACACCAGCAGATACGCAGTATTTT	CASSLGGTPADTQYF
NA	TRBJ2-5	TRBV20-1	TRBD2	TGCAGTGCTGCAACCGCCCAGCGGGGGGGCAGGGTGGGAGAGACCCAGTACTTC	CSAATAQRGGRVGETQYF
NA	TRBJ1-2	TRBV13	NA	TGTGCCAGCAGCTTAGGCGTCAACTATGTCTACACCTTC	CASSLGVNYVYTF
NA	TRBJ1-2	TRBV24-1	TRBD1	TGTGCCACCAGTGAGAACCATCCGGGACAGACAAAATATGGCTACACCTTC	CATSENHPGQTKYGYTF
NA	TRBJ1-2	TRBV4-3	NA	TGCGCCAGCAGCCAATGGGCCAAAGACAGCGGCTATGGCTACACCTTC	CASSQWAKDSGYGYTF
NA	TRBJ2-5	TRBV7-6	TRBD2	TGTGCCAGCAGCCCAGCGGGGGGGCGTATCCGAGAGACCCAGTACTTC	CASSPAGGRIRETQYF
few	TRBJ2-1	TRBV12-3/TRBV12-4	NA	TGTGCCAGCAGTTTTGGGCGGAGTGAGCAGTTCTTC	CASSFGRSEQFF
NA	TRBJ2-1	TRBV29-1	NA	TGCAGCGCCGAAGGGGCAGTTTCCTACAATGAGCAGTTCTTC	CSAEGAVSYNEQFF
few	TRBJ2-3	TRBV7-2	NA	TGTGCCAGCAGCTTCACACTCGCCACAGATACGCAGTATTTT	CASSFTLATDTQYF
few	TRBJ2-4	TRBV4-2	NA	TGTGCCAGCAGCCAAGATCTGGGGGTTCAGTACTTC	CASSQDLGVQYF
once	TRBJ2-3	TRBV12-3/TRBV12-4	NA	TGTGCCAGCAGTTTAGCGGGGGCCACCACAGATACGCAGTATTTT	CASSLAGATTDTQYF
NA	TRBJ2-5	TRBV2	NA	TGTGCCAGCAGTGAAGCCCACCCGGCAGGCCAACAAGAGACCCAGTACTTC	CASSEAHPAGQQETQYF
NA	TRBJ1-5	TRBV6-1	NA	TGTGCCAGCAGTCCCCATCATCACCGGGACGCACGTCAGCCCCAGCATTTT	CASSPHHHRDARQPQHF
once	TRBJ2-1	TRBV9	NA	TGTGCCAGCAGCGATTTAACCGGGGACAATGAGCAGTTCTTC	CASSDLTGDNEQFF
NA	TRBJ2-7	TRBV6-2/TRBV6-3	NA	TGTGCCAGCAGTTACTCAGGGGCGGACACCTACGAGCAGTACTTC	CASSYSGADTYEQYF
few	TRBJ2-1	TRBV4-3	TRBD1	TGCGCCAGCAGCCAAGAAAGGGGGCCCCCCATCAATGAGCAGTTCTTC	CASSQERGPPINEQFF
NA	TRBJ2-4	TRBV24-1	NA	TGTGCCACCGCTCTAGGGAGCTCTCGTGAGCAGTACTTC	CATALGSSREQYF
NA	TRBJ1-2	TRBV27	TRBD1	TGTGCCAGCAGTTCCGACAGGGGTTGGGCCTATGGCTACACCTTC	CASSSDRGWAYGYTF
once	TRBJ2-5	TRBV4-3	TRBD1	TGCGCCAGCAGCCCAGAGACAGGGTCCCAAGAGACCCAGTACTTC	CASSPETGSQETQYF
few	TRBJ2-7	TRBV29-1	NA	TGCAGCGGAGGGTGGGAGGGGGGTGAGCAGTACTTC	CSGGWEGGEQYF
NA	TRBJ1-5	TRBV28	TRBD1	TGTGCCAGCAGTTTATGGGTCGGGACAGGGAAGAATCAGCCCCAGCATTTT	CASSLWVGTGKNQPQHF
NA	TRBJ2-7	TRBV24-1	NA	TGTGCCACCAGTGATCCGGATCCTCCTTACGAGCAGTACTTC	CATSDPDPPYEQYF
few	TRBJ2-7	TRBV2	TRBD2	TGTGCCAGCAGCAGATCTCCTAGCGGGGGGACTACCTACGAGCAGTACTTC	CASSRSPSGGTTYEQYF
NA	TRBJ2-7	TRBV7-2	NA	TGTGCCAGCAGCTGGTCCCTAGTGGGGCTCTACGAGCAGTACTTC	CASSWSLVGLYEQYF
NA	TRBJ2-7	TRBV12-3/TRBV12-4	TRBD1	TGTGCCAGCAGTTCCGGGACAGGAAGGGCTTACGAGCAGTACTTC	CASSSGTGRAYEQYF
NA	TRBJ2-3	TRBV6-5	TRBD2	TGTGCCAGCAGTGCCCGGGGGGGATTCGTAGCGCAGTATTTT	CASSARGGFVAQYF
NA	TRBJ2-5	TRBV20-1	TRBD2	TGCAGTGCTAGAGATCTGCGGGGGGGGACCCAGTACTTC	CSARDLRGGTQYF
NA	TRBJ2-5	TRBV29-1	TRBD2	TGCAGCGCCCTTAGCGGGGGGGCCTCGTACTTC	CSALSGGASYF
NA	TRBJ1-2	TRBV10-3	NA	TGTGCCACTACTAGGGGCAGTATGCGATATGGCTACACCTTC	CATTRGSMRYGYTF
NA	TRBJ2-3	TRBV11-2	TRBD2	TGTGCCAGCAGCTCCCGGGTGCTAGCGGGGAGCACAGATACGCAGTATTTT	CASSSRVLAGSTDTQYF
NA	TRBJ2-7	TRBV5-1	TRBD1	TGCGCCAGCAGCTGGTGGGACAGGGTTACCTACGAGCAGTACTTC	CASSWWDRVTYEQYF